The following is a T cell receptor (beta chain) sequence with its context. This clonotype has more than one count but fewer than ten. Its antigen is not yet known. No quality values exist for individual bases; no much larger clone is one base distant. PBMCs were isolated by Ficoll-Paque density gradient centrifugation. The sample originates from a study of T-cell memory formation after mild COVID-19 (dated by TCRdb to the early 2020s). Study-level background: Most TCR sequence clusters were specific to one of the two donors. In two donors, T-cell clones that expanded and contracted after mild COVID-19 were tracked by sequencing TCRalpha and TCRbeta repertoires over time. The cohort comprised two young, previously healthy adult volunteers, one female and one male.

From its cysteine to its phenylalanine, the CDR3 spans 16 amino acids. The entry retains the CDR3 DNA only, 48 bases that are in frame from base 1. Trimming removed 3 bases from V and 5 bases from J; the gene matches leave 5 bases unexplained. The CDR1 and CDR2 encoded by the germline V gene are KGHDR and SFDVKD. General study outcomes and caveats: Clones that contracted from day 15 to 85 showed balanced CD4/CD8 phenotypes, whereas a second wave of clones that expanded from day 15 to 37 leaned towards CD4+. Some responding clones were found in pre-infection memory, which suggests that pre-existing cross-reactive memory T cells took part in the SARS-CoV-2 response. The study covered only a couple of mild cases, and larger cohorts including severe cases with pre-infection samples were considered necessary. Whether the second-wave clones peaking on day 37 were SARS-CoV-2 specific was not confirmed. Contracting CD4+ clones appeared mostly in the CM and EM memory subsets, whereas CD8+ clones were enriched in EMRA.

This sample was sequenced with an Illumina NovaSeq 6000. Using 5'RACE with constant-segment primers, TCRalpha and TCRbeta cDNA libraries were constructed, with sample barcodes and unique molecular identifiers added in the process. Trizol reagent was used to extract RNA from every sample. The libraries were amplified in two PCR steps, and the second step added a second sample barcode and Illumina TruSeq adapters. The libraries were sequenced on an Illumina NovaSeq using 2 x 150 bp paired-end reads. In the original analysis: Reads were demultiplexed and collapsed into UMI-guided consensus sequences with migec v1.2.7. Using mixcr v2.1.11, UMI consensuses were aligned to TRA and TRB V and J templates and then assembled into clonotypes. A clonotype was counted as expanded or contracted only if both edgeR and NoisET called the change significant, with noise models trained on biological replicates. For edgeR calls, a false discovery rate-adjusted p below 0.01 and a log2 fold-change threshold of 1 were applied. As an exploratory analysis of dynamics, max-normalized trajectories of the 1000 most abundant clonotypes were examined with PCA combined with hierarchical clustering. The CD4 or CD8 phenotype of responding clones was assigned using the separately sequenced CD4+ and CD8+ repertoires. TCRdb cleaned the public reads at Q25 with fastp, built clones with MiXCR and kept in-frame beta chains. Duplicate CDR3 protein sequences are folded into a single record with the most common DNA and genes. Here the V and J calls rest on TCRdb's processing, not on the authors' analysis. The sample table shows fewer than 350,000 distinct CDR3 sequences, and over 7% are seen once. Jointly, the top ten make up approximately 23% of the sample.

Recombination joined TRBV24-1 with TRBJ2-2; 10 central bases correspond to TRBD1. This TCR was sampled from a man between 18 and 29 years old who had mild COVID-19 (a few samples of this study predate the infection). The sample titles of this study are shuffled in the database, so cell type and time point are left out; the donor was told from shared clones. Source material: PBMCs or a T cell subset sorted from them (not recorded which). The DNA sequence is TGTGCCACCAGTGATCCCGGGACAGGGGAAACCGGGGAGCTGTTTTTT. Translated, it gives CATSDPGTGETGELFF.